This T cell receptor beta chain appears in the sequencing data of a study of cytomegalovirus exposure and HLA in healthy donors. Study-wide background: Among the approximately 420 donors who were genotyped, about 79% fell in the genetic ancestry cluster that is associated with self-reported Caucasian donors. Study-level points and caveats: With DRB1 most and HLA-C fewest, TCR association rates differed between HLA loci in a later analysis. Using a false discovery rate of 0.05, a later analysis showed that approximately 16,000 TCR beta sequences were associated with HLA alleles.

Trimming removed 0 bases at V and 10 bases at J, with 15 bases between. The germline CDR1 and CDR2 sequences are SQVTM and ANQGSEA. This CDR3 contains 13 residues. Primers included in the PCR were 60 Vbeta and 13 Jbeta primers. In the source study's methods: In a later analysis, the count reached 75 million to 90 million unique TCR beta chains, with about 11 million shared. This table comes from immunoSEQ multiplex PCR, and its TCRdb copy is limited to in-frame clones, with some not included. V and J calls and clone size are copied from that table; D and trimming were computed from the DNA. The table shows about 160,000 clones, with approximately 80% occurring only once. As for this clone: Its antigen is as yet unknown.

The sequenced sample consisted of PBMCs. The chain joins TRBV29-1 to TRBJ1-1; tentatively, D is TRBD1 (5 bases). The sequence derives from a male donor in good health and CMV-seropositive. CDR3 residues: CSVEDRVQGRAFF. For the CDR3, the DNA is TGCAGCGTTGAAGATCGGGTCCAGGGAAGAGCTTTCTTT.